This T cell receptor (beta chain) was identified during a study of blood T cell repertoires in COVID-19. Study in general: There were acute and convalescent COVID-19 samples, and they came from the United States, Italy and Spain. T cells, B-cell-depleted T cells, or PBMCs provided the cDNA or gDNA that served as material.

Per the original data handling: The authors estimated nucleated cell counts from reference gene primer amplification. Profiled with immunoSEQ multiplex PCR; TCRdb holds only in-frame clones, not every one. V and J calls and clone size are as listed in that table; D and trimming were resolved from the DNA. Among around 100,000 clones listed, about 85% were seen once. This TCR came from a human donor in a cohort sampled during active COVID-19. Input material: peripheral blood.

CDR3 DNA sequence: TGTGCCAGTGTGTCATTCGGGGGGGAATACAATGAGCAGTTCTTC. Residues: CASVSFGGEYNEQFF. This sequence joins TRBV5-4 and TRBJ2-1; 8 bases are a match to TRBD2. In germline, CDR1 is SGHNT, CDR2 YYREEE (reference sequence). The CDR3 contains 15 residues. Trimming cost V 8 bases and J 4 bases; bases outside gene matches: 11.